This TCR beta chain appears in the sequencing data of a study of Graves' ophthalmopathy and Graves' hyperthyroidism. Broader study findings: The model predicted ophthalmopathy progression with about 71% sensitivity and less than 85% specificity. Blood repertoires reportedly contained most expanded thyroid clonotypes above 0.001 frequency.

Scientists amplified the TCR beta CDR3 regions from RNA transcripts. Scientists carried out first-round RT-PCR using HTBI primers and then a second-round multiplex PCR. Each CDR3 protein gets one entry after TCRdb re-called the multiplex PCR reads with MiXCR. The profile covers 400,000 to 500,000 distinct CDR3 sequences, with roughly 21% appearing a single time and under 3% taken by the ten largest. The CDR3 spans 15 residues. Trimming took 5 bases from V and 5 from J; bases not matched to a gene: 11. The germline V gene encodes CDR1 MNHEY and CDR2 SMNVEV (reference sequence). About this clonotype: Its antigen is unidentified.

Sequences were obtained from peripheral blood. This TCR derives from a woman aged 18-29 years with stable Graves' hyperthyroidism. This chain uses TRBV27 with TRBJ1-1, with 7 bases aligning to TRBD1. In DNA form, the CDR3 reads TGTGCCAGCAGTCCGACACAGGGGAGACTAACTGAAGCTTTCTTT. Amino acid sequence: CASSPTQGRLTEAFF.